This T cell receptor (beta chain) was sequenced for a study of blood T cells in healthy people across ages. With 0 bases removed from V and 6 bases from J, the gap between germline ends came to 8 bases. CDR3 length: 13 residues. The germline CDR1 and CDR2 sequences are GTSNPN and SVGIG (reference sequence). On this clonotype itself: Its matching antigen is unknown.

It was with a sample-barcoded 5' primer and a J-beta primer mix that a second PCR of roughly 6 to 12 cycles was run. Each TCR beta cDNA got a 12-nucleotide random molecular identifier. TCRdb called the 5' RACE reads again in MiXCR, with one record for every CDR3 protein. The sample has 800,000 to 1,000,000 distinct CDR3 sequences; around 46% are singletons. General observations from the study: A strong correlation was found between TCR beta diversity and the percentage of naive T cells. The recorded TCR beta diversity per million T cells decreased in a roughly linear manner with age.

The V call is TRBV30, the J call TRBJ2-2; TRBD1 or TRBD2 may be the D gene (6 bases each). The sequenced sample consisted of blood. The sequence was obtained from a man younger than 40 in good health. The chain's CDR3 is CAWSVRGPGELFF. The CDR3 region has the DNA TGTGCCTGGAGTGTACGGGGGCCCGGGGAGCTGTTTTTT.